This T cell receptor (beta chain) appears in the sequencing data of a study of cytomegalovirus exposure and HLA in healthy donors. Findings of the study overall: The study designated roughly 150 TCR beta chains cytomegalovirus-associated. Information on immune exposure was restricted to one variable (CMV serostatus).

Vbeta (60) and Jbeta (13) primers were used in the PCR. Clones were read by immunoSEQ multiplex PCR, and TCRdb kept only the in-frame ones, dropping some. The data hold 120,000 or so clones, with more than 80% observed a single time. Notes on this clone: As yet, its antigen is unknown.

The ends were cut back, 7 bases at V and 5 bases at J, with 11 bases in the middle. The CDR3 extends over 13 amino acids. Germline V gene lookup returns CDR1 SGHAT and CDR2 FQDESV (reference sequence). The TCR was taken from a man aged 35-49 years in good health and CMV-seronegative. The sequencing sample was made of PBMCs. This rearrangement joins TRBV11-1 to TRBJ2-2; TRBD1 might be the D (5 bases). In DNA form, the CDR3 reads TGTGCCAGCAAAGACAGAAGAACCGGGGAGCTGTTTTTT. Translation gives CASKDRRTGELFF.